This T cell receptor (beta chain) comes out of a study of blood T cell repertoires in COVID-19. About the research overall: COVID-19 samples from acute and convalescent phases originated in the United States, Italy and Spain.

Under the authors' procedure: Estimates of nucleated cell counts were drawn from the amplification of reference gene primers. The table came from immunoSEQ multiplex PCR; TCRdb's copy has only in-frame clones and leaves some out. The V and J calls and the clone size are those of that table, but D and trimming were determined from the DNA. The table records some 200,000 clones, about three quarters of them present only once. The CDR3 totals 15 residues. CDR1 is SGHDT, CDR2 YYEEEE, per germline. The J segment lost 8 bases and the V segment lost 0 bases, leaving 8 bases of the junction unmatched. The chain carries TRBV5-6 and TRBJ2-1, with TRBD2 identical over 7 bases. This receptor was identified in a woman in her 70s with acute or convalescent COVID-19. Sequenced material: peripheral blood. CDR3 sequence (DNA): TGTGCCAGCAGCTTGGCCGGCGGGAGTAAGCATGAGCAGTTCTTC. This encodes CASSLAGGSKHEQFF.